The next 7 T cell receptor beta chains were all read from a single sample in a study of CD8 T cells in ankylosing spondylitis. General study points: Several highly homologous variants made up a TCR beta motif, and this motif appeared characteristic of ankylosing spondylitis blood.

What these receptors recognize is not known. One entry per CDR3 protein, called by TCRdb with MiXCR from the 5' RACE reads. The table has a few hundred thousand distinct CDR3 sequences, around 24% seen once. The sequenced sample was blood, either unsorted or a sorted T cell fraction (not recorded which). These receptors came from a male donor with ankylosing spondylitis.

This clonotype turned up a few times. The genes are TRBV10-3 and TRBJ2-1; TRBD2 is a possible D gene (5 bases). The CDR3 loop spans 13 amino acids. From germline, CDR1 is ENHRY and CDR2 SYGVKD. Trimming took 7 bases from V and 7 from J, leaving 14 bases between them. CDR3 sequence reads: CAIKPLAVNEQFF. CDR3 sequence (DNA): TGTGCCATCAAGCCCCTAGCAGTTAATGAGCAGTTCTTC.

This clonotype was found a few times. Here the CDR3 reads CASRLQGGTYEQYF. In DNA form, the CDR3 reads TGTGCCAGCAGACTCCAGGGAGGCACCTACGAGCAGTACTTC. V gene TRBV6-2 or TRBV6-3 combines with J gene TRBJ2-7; TRBD2 is a possible D gene (6 bases). The germline V gene has CDR1 MNHEY and CDR2 SVGEGT. The V and J ends lost 6 bases and 2 bases respectively, with 14 bases between them. This CDR3 is built from 14 residues.

This clonotype was observed a handful of times. This chain links TRBV10-3 with TRBJ2-1; 9 bases are a match to TRBD1. From germline, CDR1 is ENHRY and CDR2 SYGVKD. With 5 bases clipped from V and 5 bases from J, the junction kept 7 bases outside the gene matches. The CDR3 extends over 15 amino acids. CDR3 region: CAISFVGQGDNEQFF. CDR3 nucleotides: TGTGCCATCAGTTTCGTGGGACAGGGTGACAATGAGCAGTTCTTC.

This clonotype was seen repeatedly, ten times or more. J is TRBJ2-2 and V is TRBV5-1; a weak D match, TRBD1 (6 bases). Deletions cut 4 bases from V and 2 bases from J, with 12 bases between. This CDR3 is 15 amino acids long. Per the germline V gene, CDR1 is SGHRS and CDR2 is YFSETQ. CDR3 sequence (DNA): TGCGCCAGCAGCCTCGGACAGCTTAACACCGGGGAGCTGTTTTTT. This codes for CASSLGQLNTGELFF.

This clonotype was counted a single time. V and J are TRBV9 and TRBJ2-6; no definite D call. The CDR3 covers 15 residues. Deletions cut 1 base from V and 0 bases from J, with 5 bases between. Germline CDR1 SGDLS, CDR2 YYNGEE. This chain's CDR3 is CASSVSISGANVLTF. The DNA for the CDR3 is TGTGCCAGCAGCGTATCTATCTCTGGGGCCAACGTCCTGACTTTC.

The table lists this clonotype with many counts. This chain joins TRBV27 and TRBJ2-5; D is unresolved. The V gene's germline CDR1 is MNHEY and CDR2 SMNVEV (reference sequence). V lost 5 bases and J lost 5, with 9 bases in between. The length of the CDR3 is 12 residues. This CDR3 is CASSSPGETQYF. The CDR3 nucleotides read TGTGCCAGCAGTAGTCCCGGGGAGACCCAGTACTTC.

The chain recombines TRBV29-1 with TRBJ2-3, with D possibly being TRBD2 (5 bases). CDR1 SQVTM and CDR2 ANQGSEA come from the germline V gene. The CDR3 has 13 amino acids. V was cut by 7 bases and J by 1 base, with 12 bases left in between. The CDR3 nucleotides read TGCAGCGGTGGAGGAGTGGGCACAGATACGCAGTATTTT. Translation: CSGGGVGTDTQYF.